Listed below are T cell receptor beta chains from one sample, sequenced in a study of cytomegalovirus exposure and HLA in healthy donors. The method was immunoSEQ multiplex PCR; TCRdb's version includes in-frame clones alone and lacks a portion of them. The sample holds some 150,000 clones, roughly 77% seen once. What was sequenced was PBMCs. All receptors derive from a woman between 25 and 40 years old in good health and CMV-seronegative. The CDR3 runs from the conserved cysteine through the conserved F or W. The D gene is left open where the match is weak. The listing skips clone size in some rows; elsewhere it reads once, few, many or a size class.

j_call,d_call,clone_size,v_call,cdr3_aa,cdr3_nt
TRBJ2-1,TRBD2,-,TRBV19,CASSIASGRGYEQFF,TGTGCCAGTAGCATAGCTAGCGGGAGGGGGTATGAGCAGTTCTTC
TRBJ2-3,-,-,TRBV5-1,CASSLSSDTQYF,TGCGCCAGCAGCTTGTCTAGCGATACGCAGTATTTT
TRBJ2-1,TRBD2,-,TRBV30,CAWSGLAGGLISFTYNEQFF,TGTGCCTGGAGTGGACTAGCGGGGGGCCTAATCTCCTTCACCTACAATGAGCAGTTCTTC
TRBJ2-7,-,-,TRBV19,CASSINGREWSYEQYF,TGTGCCAGTAGTATAAATGGACGGGAGTGGAGCTACGAGCAGTACTTC
TRBJ1-6,-,-,TRBV5-6,CASSLMDRNSPLHF,TGTGCCAGCAGCCTCATGGACAGAAATTCACCCCTCCACTTT
TRBJ2-2,TRBD1,-,TRBV19,CASSIGTGGRTFTGELFF,TGTGCCAGTAGTATCGGGACAGGGGGCAGAACGTTCACCGGAGAGCTGTTTTTT
TRBJ2-1,-,once,TRBV27,CASSLQNYNEQFF,TGTGCCAGCAGTTTACAAAATTACAATGAGCAGTTCTTC
TRBJ2-2,-,once,TRBV6-5,CASSRGLNTGELFF,TGTGCCAGCAGTCGCGGACTTAACACCGGGGAGCTGTTTTTT
TRBJ2-7,-,-,TRBV12-5,CASGLVRSPASADEQYF,TGTGCTAGTGGTTTGGTAAGAAGTCCAGCAAGCGCCGACGAGCAGTACTTC
TRBJ2-4,-,-,TRBV6-1,CASSEAGLSNHQYF,TGTGCCAGCAGTGAAGCCGGGTTATCGAATCATCAGTACTTC
TRBJ2-7,-,-,TRBV27,CATRGNGWDEQYF,TGTGCCACCCGCGGGAACGGTTGGGACGAGCAGTACTTC
TRBJ1-5,TRBD1,-,TRBV18,CASSSGTGDINQPQHF,TGTGCCAGCTCCTCCGGGACAGGGGATATCAATCAGCCCCAGCATTTT
TRBJ2-7,TRBD1,-,TRBV9,CAKQGRDRGPPFYEQYF,TGTGCCAAGCAGGGAAGGGACAGGGGTCCTCCCTTCTACGAGCAGTACTTC
TRBJ1-5,TRBD1,-,TRBV19,CASTKDRYSNQPQHF,TGTGCCAGTACCAAGGACAGGTATAGCAATCAGCCCCAGCATTTT
TRBJ1-6,-,-,TRBV6-6,CASSYSGASGSPLHF,TGTGCCAGCAGTTACTCGGGGGCAAGCGGTTCACCCCTCCACTTT
TRBJ1-1,TRBD1,-,TRBV5-4,CASSERTGGAIF,TGTGCCAGCAGCGAAAGGACAGGGGGCGCAATCTTT
TRBJ2-5,-,-,TRBV6-5,CASSQPRGYKTQYF,TGTGCCAGCAGTCAACCTCGGGGGTACAAGACCCAGTACTTC
TRBJ1-2,TRBD1,few,TRBV5-1,CASSNGDRAHGYTF,TGCGCCAGCAGCAACGGGGACAGGGCGCATGGCTACACCTTC
TRBJ2-1,TRBD2,-,TRBV19,CASSIKASGGAKQFF,TGTGCCAGTAGTATAAAGGCTAGCGGGGGGGCAAAGCAGTTCTTC
TRBJ1-1,-,-,TRBV5-1,CASSFDGGSPEAFF,TGCGCCAGCAGCTTTGACGGGGGGTCCCCTGAAGCTTTCTTT
TRBJ2-2,TRBD2,-,TRBV4-2,CASSLGLALTGELFF,TGTGCCAGCAGCCTGGGACTAGCCCTCACCGGGGAGCTGTTTTTT
TRBJ1-1,-,few,TRBV11-2,CASSPSYEAFF,TGTGCCAGCAGCCCTAGTTATGAAGCTTTCTTT
TRBJ2-7,-,few,TRBV27,CASSRGQTYEQYF,TGTGCCAGCAGCCGAGGGCAAACCTACGAGCAGTACTTC
TRBJ1-2,TRBD1,-,TRBV10-3,CAISESKGGDGYTF,TGTGCCATCAGTGAGTCGAAAGGGGGCGATGGCTACACCTTC
TRBJ1-1,-,-,TRBV6-6,CASSGSGETEAFF,TGTGCCAGCAGTGGGTCAGGGGAGACTGAAGCTTTCTTT
TRBJ2-7,-,-,TRBV5-5,CATSGADWEQYF,TGTGCCACCTCAGGGGCAGATTGGGAGCAGTACTTC